This T cell receptor beta chain was documented in a study of blood T cell repertoires in COVID-19. Turning to the study itself: Samples taken during acute and convalescent COVID-19 were collected in the United States, Italy and Spain.

Clones were sequenced by immunoSEQ multiplex PCR, and TCRdb holds only the in-frame ones, with some missing. The table lists roughly 280,000 clones, around 90% of them singletons. The CDR3 has 15 amino acids. Germline V CDR1 and CDR2: LNHNV, YYDKDF (reference sequence). The J segment lost 2 bases and the V segment lost 5 bases, leaving 3 bases of the junction unmatched. Researchers sorted participants into cohorts using their self-reported clinical history. This receptor was taken from a young woman with acute COVID-19. The sequenced material came from PBMCs or T cells enriched from blood (not recorded which). This sequence joins TRBV15 and TRBJ2-3; the match to TRBD1 covers 11 bases. The CDR3: CATSRGQGDTDTQYF. The DNA for the CDR3 is TGTGCCACCAGCCGGGGACAGGGGGACACAGATACGCAGTATTTT.